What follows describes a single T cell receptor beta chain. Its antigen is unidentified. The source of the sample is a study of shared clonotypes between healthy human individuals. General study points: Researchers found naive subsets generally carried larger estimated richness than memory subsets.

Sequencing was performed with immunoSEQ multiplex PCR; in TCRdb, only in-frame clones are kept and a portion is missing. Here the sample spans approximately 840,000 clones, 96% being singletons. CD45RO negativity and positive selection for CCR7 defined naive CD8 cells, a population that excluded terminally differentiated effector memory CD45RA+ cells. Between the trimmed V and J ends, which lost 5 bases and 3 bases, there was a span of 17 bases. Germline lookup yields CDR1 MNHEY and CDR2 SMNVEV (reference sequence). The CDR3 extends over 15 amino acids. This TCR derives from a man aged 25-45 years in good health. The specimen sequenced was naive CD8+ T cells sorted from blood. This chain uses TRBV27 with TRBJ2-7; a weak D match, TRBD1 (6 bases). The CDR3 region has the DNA TGTGCCAGCAGTACAGCAAAACAGGGTTACTACGAGCAGTACTTC. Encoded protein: CASSTAKQGYYEQYF.